This TCR beta chain was sequenced for a study of blood T cell repertoires in COVID-19. Study-wide context: Collection of acute and convalescent COVID-19 samples took place in the United States, Italy and Spain. PBMCs, B-cell-depleted T cells, or T cells provided the cDNA or gDNA that made up the material.

Patients at the Seattle site were enrolled during active infection and followed longitudinally. The protocol was immunoSEQ multiplex PCR, while the TCRdb copy is restricted to in-frame clones and leaves out a portion. Of fewer than 200,000 clones in the sample, 84% were seen once. The CDR3 totals 11 residues. With 11 bases removed from V and 4 bases from J, the gap between germline ends came to 10 bases. Germline CDR1 and CDR2: LGHDT and YNNKEL (reference sequence). The TCR sequence derives from an elderly woman with COVID-19, enrolled during active disease. V usage is TRBV3-1 (or the pseudogene TRBV3-2) and J usage is TRBJ2-3; D may be TRBD2 (6 bases). Sequencing was done on a sample of peripheral blood. CDR3 region: CASRRADTQYF. The DNA for the CDR3 is TGTGCCTCACGGAGGGCAGATACGCAGTATTTT.